This T cell receptor (beta chain) was found in a study of T cell responses to AZD1222 COVID-19 vaccine. Findings of the study overall: It should be noted that donors were predominantly white British and more often female, and clonal diversity was possibly underestimated.

Here immunoSEQ multiplex PCR was the method, and the copy in TCRdb shows in-frame clones only, minus some. This table holds approximately 100,000 clones, 85% found once. CDR3 length: 20 amino acids. Details on this clone: Its antigen remains unidentified.

This clonotype was obtained from an adult who received the AZD1222 COVID-19 vaccine. The rearrangement uses TRBV21-1 and TRBJ1-2; TRBD1, the table's D call, lacks a check against the DNA. TRBV21-1 is recorded as a pseudogene. This sample comprised peripheral blood, obtained 28 days after the second AZD1222 dose. CDR3 nucleotides: TGTGCCAGCAGCAAAGTAACCCCAGGAAAAGGACCCCCAGGGTTGTGTGGCTACACCTTC. Protein: CASSKVTPGKGPPGLCGYTF.